Presented here are 22 T cell receptor beta chains from one specimen sequenced in a study of cytotoxic CD8 clonotypes in ibrutinib-treated CLL. Clones were sequenced by immunoSEQ multiplex PCR, and TCRdb holds only the in-frame ones, with some missing. The data contain over 40,000 clones, approximately 87% of them seen just once; the ten biggest clones take up about a fifth. Sequenced material: PBMCs, taken after 24 months of ibrutinib treatment. Receptor source: a human donor with chronic lymphocytic leukemia.

The rearrangement links TRBV4-1 to TRBJ1-1; TRBD1 is a possible D gene (6 bases). Germline V gene sequence: CDR1 MGHRA, CDR2 YSYEKL. V was shortened by 1 base and J by 4 bases, with 19 bases between the two germline ends. The CDR3 runs to 17 residues. CDR3 in amino acids: CASSQAITGGPSTEAFF. In DNA form, the CDR3 reads TGCGCCAGCAGCCAAGCAATAACCGGGGGGCCGAGCACTGAAGCTTTCTTT.

This rearrangement joins TRBV5-1 to TRBJ2-1; 13 positions agree with TRBD2. J lost 4 bases, V lost 2 bases, and 6 bases had no gene match. The length of the CDR3 is 17 residues. Germline V CDR1 and CDR2: SGHRS, YFSETQ. CDR3 amino acids: CASSFGTSGTEYNEQFF. The CDR3 DNA sequence: TGCGCCAGCAGCTTCGGGACTAGCGGGACAGAATACAATGAGCAGTTCTTC.

The V call is TRBV6-1, the J call TRBJ2-7, with D uncertain. The germline V gene has CDR1 MNHNS and CDR2 SASEGT. Trimming took off 6 bases at V and 0 bases at J, with 6 bases between the two ends. CDR3 length equals 12 residues. The CDR3 reads CASRVNSYEQYF. The CDR3 DNA is TGTGCCAGCAGAGTTAACTCCTACGAGCAGTACTTC.

V is TRBV19 and J is TRBJ1-4, with unresolved D. The V gene's germline CDR1 is LNHDA and CDR2 SQIVND (reference sequence). With 8 bases removed from V and 6 bases from J, the gap between germline ends came to 13 bases. The CDR3 sequence is 13 residues long. The CDR3 region is CASATGSHEKLFF. The CDR3 coding sequence is TGTGCCAGTGCCACGGGGAGTCATGAAAAACTGTTTTTT.

This clone was detected only once. The V gene is TRBV11-2, the J gene TRBJ2-7; 7 bases fit TRBD1. The V gene's germline CDR1 is SGHAT and CDR2 FQNNGV. This CDR3 comprises 15 residues. Trimming removed 5 bases from V and 1 base from J; junction bases left unmatched: 8. As DNA, the CDR3 is TGTGCCAGCAGCCACTGGGACAGAAAATCCTACGAGCAGTACTTC. Its protein product is CASSHWDRKSYEQYF.

The chain has TRBV30 and TRBJ1-2, with a possible D match to TRBD1 (6 bases). In germline, CDR1 is GTSNPN, CDR2 SVGIG (reference sequence). This CDR3 has 12 residues. Trimming stripped 8 bases from V and 3 bases from J, with 13 bases between. CDR3 sequence: CAGGGLDYGYTF. The CDR3 nucleotides are TGTGCCGGGGGGGGCCTGGACTATGGCTACACCTTC.

The chain carries TRBV30 and TRBJ1-4; D not certain. Deletions cut 5 bases from V and 0 bases from J, with 10 bases between. CDR1 is GTSNPN and CDR2 is SVGIG in the germline V gene (reference sequence). CDR3 length equals 14 residues. CDR3 sequence reads: CAWSSPPTNEKLFF. For the CDR3, the DNA is TGTGCCTGGTCCAGCCCCCCAACTAATGAAAAACTGTTTTTT.

This clone was seen only once. The chain recombines TRBV6-1 with TRBJ1-4; no firm D call. The germline V gene has CDR1 MNHNS and CDR2 SASEGT. The CDR3 is 15 residues long. Trimming shortened V by 0 bases and J by 7 bases, and 12 bases separated the two germline ends. As DNA, the CDR3 is TGTGCCAGCAGTGAAGCGGGCGTAGGCGGTGAAAAACTGTTTTTT. Translation gives CASSEAGVGGEKLFF.

The chain is built from TRBV4-3 and TRBJ1-1, with D unresolved. The CDR3 totals 14 residues. Germline CDR1 is LGHNA and CDR2 is YSLEER. V lost 4 bases to trimming and J lost 1 base, with 10 bases between them. This chain's CDR3 is CASSPGPANTEAFF. The CDR3 coding sequence is TGCGCCAGCAGCCCTGGACCGGCGAACACTGAAGCTTTCTTT.

The V gene is TRBV9, the J gene TRBJ2-5, with TRBD2 as a possible D gene (6 bases). CDR1 is SGDLS, CDR2 YYNGEE, per germline. Deletions cut 0 bases from V and 3 bases from J, with 15 bases between. The CDR3 is 16 residues long. Here the CDR3 DNA reads TGTGCCAGCAGCGTAGGGGGAGGTGGGCCCGAAGAGACCCAGTACTTC. The encoded protein is CASSVGGGGPEETQYF.

The rearrangement uses TRBV9 and TRBJ2-7, with a tentative D call TRBD2 (5 bases). This CDR3 has 14 amino acids. The germline V gene encodes CDR1 SGDLS and CDR2 YYNGEE. Trimming took 3 bases from V and 5 from J, leaving 15 bases between them. In nucleotides, the CDR3 is TGTGCCAGCAGCGCCGGGCCGGGAAGCAACGAGCAGTACTTC. Amino acids: CASSAGPGSNEQYF. Drawing the rest from reference TRBV9 and TRBJ2-7, the complete variable domain is DSGVTQTPKHLITATGQRVTLRCSPRSGDLSVYWYQQSLDQGLQFLIQYYNGEERAKGNILERFSAQQFPDLHSELNLSSLELGDSALYFCASSAGPGSNEQYFGPGTRLTVT.

This chain uses TRBV30 with TRBJ1-2; 8 bases align to TRBD1. V shed 3 bases and J 8 bases; nucleotides not matched to a gene: 11. From germline, CDR1 is GTSNPN and CDR2 SVGIG (reference sequence). The CDR3 extends over 14 amino acids. The DNA for the CDR3 is TGTGCCTGGAGGGGGCACAGGGGGATGTACGGCTACACCTTC. It yields the protein CAWRGHRGMYGYTF.

The sample holds one count of this clone. The chain employs TRBV18 and TRBJ1-3; D not certain. V lost 6 bases and J lost 0, with 21 bases in between. The CDR3 spans 18 residues. Germline V gene lookup returns CDR1 KGHSH and CDR2 LQKENI. This CDR3 reads CASSDYPIRGSSGNTIYF. For the CDR3, the DNA is TGTGCCAGCTCCGACTATCCGATTCGGGGAAGCTCTGGAAACACCATATATTTT.

The chain joins TRBV9 to TRBJ2-1, with TRBD2 identical over 9 bases. V was pared by 4 bases and J by 5 bases, with 13 bases of the junction left unmatched. The CDR3 is made up of 17 amino acids. In germline, CDR1 is SGDLS, CDR2 YYNGEE. DNA for the CDR3: TGTGCCAGCAGCAGAATTTTTGGGGGCGGGAGGGACAATGAGCAGTTCTTC. Translating it yields CASSRIFGGGRDNEQFF.

The rearrangement links TRBV11-1 to TRBJ2-1; 11 bases map to TRBD2. This CDR3 has 17 amino acids. Trimming removed 2 bases from V and 6 bases from J; junction bases left unmatched: 9. Germline CDR1 and CDR2: SGHAT and FQDESV (reference sequence). Here the CDR3 DNA reads TGTGCCAGCAGCTTAATTGGTTTAGCGGGAGGGCTCAATGAGCAGTTCTTC. Residues: CASSLIGLAGGLNEQFF.

The V gene is TRBV2, the J gene TRBJ2-7; D ambiguous. Trimming stripped 7 bases from V and 0 bases from J, with 10 bases between. The CDR3 runs to 13 residues. Germline CDR1 is SNHLY and CDR2 is FYNNEI. CDR3 bases: TGTGCCAGCATACTTTATAGCTCCTACGAGCAGTACTTC. This translates into CASILYSSYEQYF.

The chain uses TRBV10-3 and TRBJ2-7; 9 positions match TRBD2. This CDR3 is 13 amino acids long. From germline, CDR1 is ENHRY and CDR2 SYGVKD. The ends lost 9 bases at V and 5 bases at J; junction bases unmatched: 8. The DNA of the CDR3 is TGTGCCATTCTAGCGGGGTTTCGGGACGAGCAGTACTTC. Protein sequence: CAILAGFRDEQYF.

This chain links TRBV30 with TRBJ2-1; D is unclear. The CDR3 is 14 residues long. Germline V gene lookup returns CDR1 GTSNPN and CDR2 SVGIG (reference sequence). Trimming left V 5 bases short and J 4 bases short, with 15 bases between. CDR3 protein: CAWASGEPYNEQFF. The CDR3 nucleotides are TGTGCCTGGGCTTCAGGAGAACCGTACAATGAGCAGTTCTTC.

The chain recombines TRBV7-9 with TRBJ2-1, with 8 nucleotides matching TRBD2. Trimming cost V 5 bases and J 5 bases; bases outside gene matches: 17. Germline V CDR1 and CDR2: SEHNR, FQNEAQ (reference sequence). The CDR3 has 18 amino acids. CDR3 DNA sequence: TGTGCCAGCAGCCCCCTACCTTCCCAGCGGGAGAGGGACAATGAGCAGTTCTTC. Translation: CASSPLPSQRERDNEQFF. The whole variable domain, filled in from reference TRBV7-9 and TRBJ2-1, reads DTGVSQNPRHKITKRGQNVTFRCDPISEHNRLYWYRQTLGQGPEFLTYFQNEAQLEKSRLLSDRFSAERPKGSFSTLEIQRTEQGDSAMYLCASSPLPSQRERDNEQFFGPGTRLTVL.

The rearrangement uses TRBV19 and TRBJ2-5; perhaps TRBD2 as D (6 bases). The ends were cut back, 6 bases at V and 5 bases at J, with 16 bases in the middle. The CDR3 consists of 14 residues. Germline assignment: CDR1 LNHDA and CDR2 SQIVND (reference sequence). The CDR3 DNA is TGTGCCAGTAGCCCCGGGCGGGGAAGGGAGACCCAGTACTTC. This translates into CASSPGRGRETQYF.

The chain links TRBV30 to TRBJ1-1; D possibly corresponds to TRBD1 (5 bases). The V end was cut by 3 bases, the J end by 0 bases, with 11 bases between. Germline assignment: CDR1 GTSNPN and CDR2 SVGIG (reference sequence). This CDR3 contains 14 residues. Written as DNA, the CDR3 is TGTGCCTGGAGAAGGCGACAGATGAACACTGAAGCTTTCTTT. This codes for CAWRRRQMNTEAFF.

The chain joins TRBV20-1 to TRBJ2-5, with D tentatively TRBD2 (5 bases). Looked up from germline, CDR1 is DFQATT and CDR2 is SNEGSKA (reference sequence). The CDR3 covers 11 residues. The V gene lost 5 bases and the J gene lost 5 bases, with 9 bases spanning the gap. The CDR3 spells CSAGERETQYF. CDR3 sequence (DNA): TGCAGTGCTGGGGAGAGGGAGACCCAGTACTTC.